This TCR beta chain was retrieved from a study of T cells in Graves' hyperthyroidism and ophthalmopathy. The study, taken as a whole, reports: A model using 13 V-J features told ophthalmopathy apart from stable hyperthyroidism. The model anticipated ophthalmopathy a median approximately six months pre-onset. Blood also carried most thyroid clonotypes expanded above 0.001.

This clonotype occurred many times. Its antigen is undetermined. The V and J ends lost 5 bases and 2 bases, in that order; junction bases with no gene match: 5. The germline CDR1 and CDR2 sequences are SQVTM and ANQGSEA. The CDR3 extends over 16 amino acids. Based on clinical symptoms, serum thyroxine and TRAb, thyroid ultrasound and orbital computed tomography, diagnoses were reached. TCR beta CDR3 regions were amplified from RNA transcripts. HTBI primers drove first-round RT-PCR of the TCR CDR3. MiXCR, applied by TCRdb to the multiplex PCR reads, yields one record per CDR3 protein. The sample holds roughly 500,000 distinct CDR3 sequences, about half seen once.

This clonotype was sampled from an adult woman with Graves' disease, either hyperthyroidism or ophthalmopathy (not recorded which). Sequencing was carried out using peripheral blood or thyroid tissue (not recorded which). J is TRBJ2-2 and V is TRBV29-1; 13 bases line up with TRBD2. DNA for the CDR3: TGCAGCGTTCGGACTAGCGGGAGAGGTAACACCGGGGAGCTGTTTTTT. It is translated as CSVRTSGRGNTGELFF.